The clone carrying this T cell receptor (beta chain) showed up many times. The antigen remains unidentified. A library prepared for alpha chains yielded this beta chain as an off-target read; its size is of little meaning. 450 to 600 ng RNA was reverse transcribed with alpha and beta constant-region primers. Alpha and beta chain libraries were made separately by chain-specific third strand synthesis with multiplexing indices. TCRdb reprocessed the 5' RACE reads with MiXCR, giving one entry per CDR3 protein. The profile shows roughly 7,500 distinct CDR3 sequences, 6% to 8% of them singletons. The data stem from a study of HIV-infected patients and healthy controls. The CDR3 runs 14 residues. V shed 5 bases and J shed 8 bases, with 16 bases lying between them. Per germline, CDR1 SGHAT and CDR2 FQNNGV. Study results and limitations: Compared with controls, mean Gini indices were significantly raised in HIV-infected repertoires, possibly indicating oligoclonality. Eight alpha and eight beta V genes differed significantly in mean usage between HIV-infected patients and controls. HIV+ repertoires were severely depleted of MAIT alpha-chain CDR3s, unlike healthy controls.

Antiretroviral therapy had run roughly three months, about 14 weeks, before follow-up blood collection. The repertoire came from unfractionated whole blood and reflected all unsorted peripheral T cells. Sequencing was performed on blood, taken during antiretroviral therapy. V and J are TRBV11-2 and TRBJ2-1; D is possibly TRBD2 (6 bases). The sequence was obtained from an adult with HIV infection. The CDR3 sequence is CASSARLGGHEQFF. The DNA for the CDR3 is TGTGCCAGCAGCGCAAGACTAGGTGGGCATGAGCAGTTCTTC. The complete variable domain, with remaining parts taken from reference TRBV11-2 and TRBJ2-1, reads EAGVAQSPRYKIIEKRQSVAFWCNPISGHATLYWYQQILGQGPKLLIQFQNNGVVDDSQLPKDRFSAERLKGVDSTLKIQPAKLEDSAVYLCASSARLGGHEQFFGPGTRLTVL.